Listed here are 27 T cell receptor beta chains from one sample, sequenced in a study of PD-1 blockade in classical Hodgkin lymphoma (dated by TCRdb to about 2020). The library was generated by the immunoSEQ multiplex PCR assay. What TCRdb holds here is the immuneACCESS table cut down to in-frame rearrangements. Part of the clones is not present; checked against another copy, under half of the missing clones reflect an unresolved V gene, and the others are unexplained. Within this sample are approximately 14,000 clones, with around four fifths of them counted one time only. Roughly 24% of the sample goes to the ten largest clones. The sample's time point, from its label and the paper: cycle 2 day 1 (C2D1) of nivolumab. Relapse after autologous stem cell transplantation had occurred in all trial patients, and cohorts A, B and C were distinguished by prior brentuximab vedotin exposure. Sequencing was performed on peripheral blood mononuclear cells (PBMCs), taken before the second cycle of nivolumab. Receptors originate from a human donor with classical Hodgkin lymphoma.

The V gene is TRBV4-3, the J gene TRBJ1-2, with TRBD1 identical over 9 bases. This CDR3 has 16 amino acids. V dropped 4 bases and J dropped 5; count of bases not matched to a gene: 11. Germline assignment: CDR1 LGHNA and CDR2 YSLEER. The CDR3 loop is CASSRYRDRVKYGYTF. In DNA form, the CDR3 reads TGCGCCAGCAGCCGATACCGGGACAGGGTCAAGTATGGCTACACCTTC.

This chain links TRBV29-1 with TRBJ2-7; a possible D gene is TRBD2 (5 bases). Germline lookup yields CDR1 SQVTM and CDR2 ANQGSEA. This CDR3 is 13 amino acids long. V was cut by 4 bases and J by 3 bases, with 13 bases left in between. DNA for the CDR3: TGCAGCGTTGGCTCGGGGAAACTCTACGAGCAGTACTTC. Encoded protein: CSVGSGKLYEQYF.

The chain links TRBV10-2 to TRBJ2-7; weak D call: TRBD1 (5 bases). Germline loops: CDR1 WSHSY, CDR2 SAAADI. CDR3 length equals 15 residues. V gave up 0 bases and J gave up 4 bases, with 13 bases separating them. CDR3: CASSESKRTNYEQYF. The CDR3 DNA follows: TGCGCCAGCAGTGAGTCGAAGAGGACAAATTACGAGCAGTACTTC.

This clone was detected only once. The chain links TRBV4-2 to TRBJ2-3; D gene ambiguous. Germline loops: CDR1 LGHNA, CDR2 YNFKEQ. The CDR3 is made up of 12 amino acids. V was trimmed by 1 base and J by 4 bases, leaving 3 bases between them. The chain's CDR3 is CASSQGADTQYF. For the CDR3, the DNA is TGTGCCAGCAGCCAAGGAGCAGATACGCAGTATTTT.

This chain joins TRBV19 and TRBJ2-2; 8 bases agree with TRBD2. The J segment lost 3 bases and the V segment lost 6 bases, leaving 12 bases of the junction unmatched. This CDR3 is 17 amino acids long. Germline V CDR1 and CDR2: LNHDA, SQIVND (reference sequence). CDR3 protein: CASRPGRGGLDTGELFF. The CDR3 nucleotides are TGTGCCAGTAGACCCGGGAGGGGGGGTCTCGACACCGGGGAGCTGTTTTTT. Looking up the rest from reference TRBV19 and TRBJ2-2 gives the full variable domain: DGGITQSPKYLFRKEGQNVTLSCEQNLNHDAMYWYRQDPGQGLRLIYYSQIVNDFQKGDIAEGYSVSREKKESFPLTVTSAQKNPTAFYLCASRPGRGGLDTGELFFGEGSRLTVL.

V is TRBV29-1 and J is TRBJ2-3; the D gene is possibly TRBD1 (5 bases). CDR3 length equals 16 residues. Per the germline V gene, CDR1 is SQVTM and CDR2 is ANQGSEA. Between the trimmed V and J ends, which lost 6 bases and 0 bases, there was a span of 19 bases. The CDR3, as DNA: TGCAGCGTCGCCTCAAATTGGGGCTTAAGCACAGATACGCAGTATTTT. Amino acids: CSVASNWGLSTDTQYF.

This chain links TRBV2 with TRBJ2-7; D not certain. This CDR3 has 11 amino acids. V was trimmed by 5 bases and J by 3 bases, leaving 5 bases between them. Germline V gene sequence: CDR1 SNHLY, CDR2 FYNNEI. The CDR3 coding sequence is TGTGCCAGCAGTCGAAACTACGAGCAGTACTTC. Its translation: CASSRNYEQYF.

V and J are TRBV18 and TRBJ2-7; 7 bases are shared with TRBD1. This CDR3 has 16 amino acids. The trim removed 2 bases at V and 5 bases at J, leaving 12 bases unmatched. CDR1 is KGHSH and CDR2 is LQKENI in the germline V gene. Written as DNA, the CDR3 is TGTGCCAGCTCACCATCGGTCTCGCTAGGGACAGACGAGCAGTACTTC. Translation gives CASSPSVSLGTDEQYF.

This clone has only a few counts. The rearrangement joins TRBV7-9 to TRBJ2-1; the match to TRBD2 covers 9 bases. Germline lookup yields CDR1 SEHNR and CDR2 FQNEAQ (reference sequence). CDR3 size: 14 residues. Trimming took 6 bases from V and 5 from J; bases not matched to a gene: 5. DNA of the CDR3: TGTGCCAGCAGAGTAGCGGGGGCCGACAATGAGCAGTTCTTC. Translated, it gives CASRVAGADNEQFF.

The chain carries TRBV4-3 and TRBJ2-7; maybe TRBD1 (5 bases). The length of the CDR3 is 15 residues. Germline assignment: CDR1 LGHNA and CDR2 YSLEER. Trimming pared 0 bases from V and 3 bases from J, leaving 12 bases between. The DNA for the CDR3 is TGCGCCAGCAGCCAAGATCCCAGGGTCGACTACGAGCAGTACTTC. Its protein product is CASSQDPRVDYEQYF.

The chain couples TRBV27 to TRBJ1-1; weak D call: TRBD1 (5 bases). The CDR3 consists of 16 residues. CDR1 is MNHEY, CDR2 SMNVEV, per germline (reference sequence). Trimming removed 5 bases at V and 0 bases at J, with 16 bases between. The CDR3 nucleotides are TGTGCCAGCAGTCGGGGGTCGCGAACCCTGAACACTGAAGCTTTCTTT. Its protein is CASSRGSRTLNTEAFF.

The V and J genes are TRBV5-1 and TRBJ1-3; D unclear. This CDR3 comprises 12 residues. Deletions cut 4 bases from V and 4 bases from J, with 6 bases between. Per the germline V gene, CDR1 is SGHRS and CDR2 is YFSETQ. The CDR3 reads CASSPEGNTIYF. The CDR3 nucleotides read TGCGCCAGCAGCCCCGAGGGAAACACCATATATTTT.

This sequence joins TRBV4-2 and TRBJ1-6, with D maybe TRBD1 (5 bases). V was clipped by 0 bases and J by 4 bases, with 13 bases between them. The length of the CDR3 is 17 residues. CDR1 and CDR2 (germline): LGHNA, YNFKEQ. The CDR3 DNA is TGTGCCAGCAGCCAAGAGAGGGGTGCAGATTATAATTCACCCCTCCACTTT. As protein: CASSQERGADYNSPLHF.

The chain links TRBV19 to TRBJ2-1, with TRBD2 as a possible D gene (7 bases). The CDR3 sequence is 17 residues long. The germline V gene encodes CDR1 LNHDA and CDR2 SQIVND (reference sequence). V was pared by 5 bases and J by 3 bases, with 20 bases between. The CDR3 nucleotides read TGTGCCAGTAGTCCCAGGGGAGGGGACCTTTTCTACAATGAGCAGTTCTTC. It specifies CASSPRGGDLFYNEQFF.

This clone was observed a handful of times. The chain couples TRBV4-1 to TRBJ1-5, with D possibly TRBD1 on 6 matching bases. Per the germline V gene, CDR1 is MGHRA and CDR2 is YSYEKL. The CDR3 consists of 15 residues. Trimming took 6 bases from V and 0 from J, leaving 12 bases between them. CDR3: CASRWTDYSNQPQHF. The CDR3 coding sequence is TGCGCCAGCAGATGGACAGATTATAGCAATCAGCCCCAGCATTTT.

The chain links TRBV5-8 to TRBJ2-5; 8 bases match TRBD2. J lost 0 bases, V lost 0 bases, and 4 bases had no gene match. CDR1 and CDR2 (germline): SGHTS, YDEGEE. This CDR3 has 16 amino acids. CDR3 region: CASSLAIAGHQETQYF. In DNA, the CDR3 is TGTGCCAGCAGCTTGGCGATAGCGGGGCACCAAGAGACCCAGTACTTC.

The chain links TRBV9 to TRBJ1-6; D is possibly TRBD1 (6 bases). The CDR3 length is 15 residues. The V and J ends lost 2 bases and 6 bases respectively, with 12 bases between them. Germline V gives CDR1 SGDLS, CDR2 YYNGEE. The CDR3 spells CASSVSQGRNSPLHF. CDR3 bases: TGTGCCAGCAGCGTTTCTCAGGGGCGTAATTCACCCCTCCACTTT.

This clone was detected once. This rearrangement joins TRBV5-1 to TRBJ1-4, with D unclear. This CDR3 has 14 residues. The V and J ends lost 5 bases and 0 bases respectively, with 8 bases between them. The germline CDR1 and CDR2 sequences are SGHRS and YFSETQ. Here the CDR3 DNA reads TGCGCCAGCAGGACTTTTGCAACTAATGAAAAACTGTTTTTT. As protein: CASRTFATNEKLFF.

The chain employs TRBV29-1 and TRBJ2-7; tentative D call: TRBD2 (5 bases). Trimming removed 4 bases from V and 2 bases from J, with 6 bases in between. Per germline, CDR1 SQVTM and CDR2 ANQGSEA. There are 11 residues in the CDR3. This CDR3 is CSVGGTYEQYF. CDR3 bases: TGCAGCGTTGGAGGGACCTACGAGCAGTACTTC.

The V and J genes are TRBV6-5 and TRBJ2-5, with 11 bases aligning to TRBD1. The CDR3 totals 13 residues. V trimming: 6 bases; J trimming: 4 bases; junction bases outside the gene matches: 1. The germline CDR1 and CDR2 sequences are MNHEY and SVGAGI. DNA for the CDR3: TGTGCCAGCAGGGGACAGGGGGGAGAGACCCAGTACTTC. Translation gives CASRGQGGETQYF.

This sequence joins TRBV6-5 and TRBJ2-1; D is unresolved. CDR1 and CDR2 (germline): MNHEY, SVGAGI. V dropped 5 bases and J dropped 9 bases, with 17 bases sitting between them. The CDR3 has 14 residues. The CDR3: CASSPLVRVGEQFF. For the CDR3, the DNA is TGTGCCAGCAGTCCCCTGGTTCGAGTCGGTGAGCAGTTCTTC.

This chain uses TRBV29-1 with TRBJ2-5; D is tentatively TRBD1 or TRBD2 (5 bases each). The CDR3 covers 13 residues. Germline CDR1 is SQVTM and CDR2 is ANQGSEA. The V gene lost 4 bases and the J gene lost 4 bases, with 13 bases spanning the gap. CDR3 DNA: TGCAGCGTTGTCGAGGGGCAGGGAGAGACCCAGTACTTC. Translated: CSVVEGQGETQYF.

This clone was observed a few times. The rearrangement uses TRBV19 and TRBJ2-2, with TRBD2 matching 9 bases. Germline CDR1 and CDR2: LNHDA and SQIVND (reference sequence). V gave up 10 bases and J gave up 5 bases; unmatched junction bases: 8. The CDR3 covers 14 residues. DNA of the CDR3: TGTGCCACCGGGGAGCGGGGGGAAACCGGGGAGCTGTTTTTT. Translating it yields CATGERGETGELFF.

The CDR3 nucleotides are TGCAGCGTTGCAGGCGGTCGGACTGAAGCTTTCTTT. Amino acids: CSVAGGRTEAFF. The chain recombines TRBV29-1 with TRBJ1-1, with D uncertain. Trimming pared 4 bases from V and 5 bases from J, leaving 11 bases between. CDR3 length: 12 residues. CDR1 and CDR2 (germline): SQVTM, ANQGSEA. The whole variable domain, remainder taken from reference TRBV29-1 and TRBJ1-1, is SAVISQKPSRDICQRGTSLTIQCQVDSQVTMMFWYRQQPGQSLTLIATANQGSEATYESGFVIDKFPISRPNLTFSTLTVSNMSPEDSSIYLCSVAGGRTEAFFGQGTRLTVV.

The rearrangement joins TRBV27 to TRBJ1-1; 12 positions agree with TRBD1. The CDR3 length is 16 residues. The V segment lost 8 bases and the J segment 6 bases; nucleotides outside the gene matches: 13. From germline, CDR1 is MNHEY and CDR2 SMNVEV (reference sequence). The CDR3 DNA reads TGTGCCAGCCGGGGACAGGGGGCCATATCCGGCGCTGAAGCTTTCTTT. It translates to CASRGQGAISGAEAFF.

The chain has TRBV5-6 and TRBJ1-3; weak D call: TRBD1 (6 bases). V was shortened by 5 bases and J by 0 bases, with 15 bases between the two germline ends. This CDR3 has 16 amino acids. CDR1 SGHDT and CDR2 YYEEEE come from the germline V gene. CDR3 loop: CASSPNPGVSGNTIYF. As DNA, the CDR3 is TGTGCCAGCAGTCCCAACCCAGGGGTCTCTGGAAACACCATATATTTT.

V is TRBV12-5 and J is TRBJ1-5; 10 bases match TRBD1. The CDR3 length is 17 residues. V shed 5 bases, J shed 3 bases, and the junction held 10 bases outside the gene matches. CDR1 and CDR2 from the germline V gene are LGHNT and FRNRAP. The CDR3 loop reads CASGPEGTGADNQPQHF. CDR3 DNA sequence: TGTGCTAGTGGTCCCGAGGGGACAGGGGCGGACAATCAGCCCCAGCATTTT.